A selection of T cell receptor beta chains follows, all from one sample in a study of blood T cell repertoires in COVID-19. Profiling relied on immunoSEQ multiplex PCR, and the TCRdb table lists in-frame clones only, not all of them. The sample consists of under 60,000 clones, 70% to 90% of them appearing once. Sequences were obtained from peripheral blood. The receptors derive from a man aged 60 to 75 with acute or convalescent COVID-19. The conserved cysteine and the conserved F or W are not part of the CDR3 here. Fields, in order: J gene, V gene, CDR3 protein.

J: TRBJ1-5; V: TRBV4-1; CDR3: ASSQDISNQPQH
J: TRBJ2-2; V: TRBV5-1; CDR3: ASSSSGTLAAGELF
J: TRBJ2-2; V: TRBV3-1/TRBV3-2; CDR3: ASSRTGGFTTGELF
J: TRBJ2-3; V: TRBV6-5; CDR3: ASSYSSGWAADTQY
J: TRBJ1-3; V: TRBV19; CDR3: ASSPGQGNPGNTIY
J: TRBJ1-2; V: TRBV18; CDR3: ASSPLTGERYGYT
J: TRBJ2-2; V: TRBV9; CDR3: ASSVGDRQTGELF
J: TRBJ1-1; V: TRBV5-1; CDR3: ASSPSSSAGRNTEAF
J: TRBJ2-1; V: TRBV18; CDR3: ASSPPPAPVEGIRNEQF
J: TRBJ1-1; V: TRBV25-1; CDR3: ASSRELNTEAF